The T cell receptor beta chain under discussion was sequenced for a study of T cell responses to AZD1222 COVID-19 vaccine (dated by TCRdb to about 2021). Describing the broader study: A total of just over 230 trial participants underwent TCR sequencing, of whom roughly 210 had received two doses of AZD1222 and 26 had received two doses of the MenACWY control vaccine. Enrollment into the trials was organized by age into subgroups of 18-55, 56-69 and 70-plus years, and those subgroups contained around 150, 28 and 57 TCR-sequenced participants, respectively.

Per the publication, the time point label means: baseline before first vaccination. The treatment or condition label, as the study defines it: meningococcal conjugate vaccine given as trial control. Vaccinee samples came from UK trials COV001 and COV002, including a single-blind randomized controlled phase 2/3 trial of AZD1222 (ChAdOx1 nCoV-19) in healthy adults. Trial participant PBMC samples were collected at day 0 and day 28 after the second dose for TCRbeta chain sequencing. Broader findings and caveats from the paper: In the small 56-69-year group, the increase in depth fell short of significance, most likely because of low power. Reportedly, close to half of the unique spike-specific TCRs recognized epitopes lying outside the regions that are mutated in the B.1.351 and B.1.1.7 variants. Participants were mostly white British, with more females than males. The authors suggested clonal diversity may have been underestimated. After two AZD1222 doses, spike-specific TCR breadth and depth were significantly higher than at day 0 and than in MenACWY recipients. Because no day 14 peak-response samples were available, the repertoires could be characterized only after the peak T cell response. Conclusions about previously exposed vaccinees are limited, since just 5 to 7 AZD1222 recipients were seropositive for SARS-CoV-2 at baseline. Vaccine-associated CD4 TCRs spanned the whole spike protein, with dominant responses in regions 160-218 and 743-854.

Including cysteine and phenylalanine, the CDR3 has 15 amino acids. Only the CDR3 region is kept as DNA, spanning 45 bases read in frame from base 1. CDR1 and CDR2 are drawn from the germline V gene: MNHEY, SVGAGI. Clipping removes 4 bases from V and 0 bases from J, with 4 as the unmatched junction base count. The CDR3 regions of human TCRbeta chains were analyzed by immunosequencing. In the original analysis: Repertoire TCRs were checked for matches against a reference library of SARS-CoV-2-specific TCRs that had been generated using the MIRA antigen-specificity platform. Breadth was defined as the fraction of unique TCRs that were SARS-CoV-2-associated, and depth was defined as the fraction of total T cells that were SARS-CoV-2-associated. Using the MIRA data, each spike-specific TCR was assigned both to the spike region to which the TCR was reactive and to a CD4 or CD8 class. Log10-transformed breadth and depth values were compared by one-way ANOVA with Sidak's multiple comparisons tests. TCRdb took this table from immuneACCESS and kept in-frame rearrangements with V and J called. Such tables lack part of the clones; where checked against another copy, unresolved V genes explain under half of the gap, and the rest is unexplained. The V and J calls and the clone size are those of that table, but D and trimming were determined from the DNA. The sample has more than 70,000 clones on record, approximately 85% of them singletons. Roughly 5.1% of the sample belongs to the ten largest clones.

Notes on this clone: The target of this receptor is not known. Base qualities are not provided; no much larger clone lies one nucleotide away.

The chain couples TRBV6-5 to TRBJ1-2; a stretch of 8 junction bases matches TRBD1. This sequence was found in an adult in good health. The source material was peripheral blood, sampled on day 0 of MenACWY control vaccination. The sequenced DNA is TGTGCCAGCAGTTGGCGGACAGGGACTAACTATGGCTACACCTTC. It is translated as CASSWRTGTNYGYTF.